This note documents a single T cell receptor beta chain sequence. Its antigen is not identified. How the authors handled the data: From ImmunoSEQ came sequences covering only the junction and carrying no quality scores, so filtering differed. The assay was immunoSEQ multiplex PCR, and TCRdb's table has in-frame clones only and misses some. V and J calls and clone size are as listed in that table; D and trimming were resolved from the DNA. This table has some 700,000 clones, about 90% appearing once. These data come from a study of shared clonotypes between healthy human individuals. Each of the donors was a healthy adult who was HIV-negative and had not had a recent acute infection or vaccination. Study-level points and caveats: Shared across a handful of donors were around 5% of the naive CD4 clonotypes. Clonotype sharing among the donors was expected to vary with sequencing depth.

The ends were cut back, 7 bases at V and 6 bases at J, with 14 bases in the middle. The CDR3 runs 13 residues. Germline V gene lookup returns CDR1 LNHNV and CDR2 YYDKDF (reference sequence). The source is a man in his late teens or twenties in good health. Some clones in this sample may be carry-over from other donors' samples. This chain joins TRBV15 and TRBJ2-3; D gene ambiguous. The sample consisted of memory CD8+ T cells from PBMCs. Subset of the sample: CD45RO+ cells pooled with CCR7-negative TemRA cells. The CDR3 is CATMDRGKDTQYF. The DNA of the CDR3 is TGTGCCACCATGGACCGCGGAAAGGATACGCAGTATTTT.